This T cell receptor (beta chain) was obtained from a study of metastatic and nonmetastatic thyroid tumors. Study context: Repertoire comparisons spanned blood and tumor or nodule tissue from malignant and benign thyroid patients. Study conclusions and caveats: The study reportedly found significantly higher TCR beta diversity in malignant thyroid tumors than benign nodules, in blood and tumor.

Prior to thyroid surgery, none of the patients had received any treatment. Original analysis: A classifier of distant metastasis in papillary thyroid cancer was built from CDR3 differences (across clinicopathological groups). Using MiXCR, TCRdb re-called clones from the PCR reads. The V and J calls and clone size are TCRdb's, not the authors'. Here the sample spans about 40,000 clones, 18% being singletons. This clone was picked up many times. Its antigen is still unknown. After removal of 5 bases from V and 4 bases from J, the junction contained 4 bases not matched to a gene. This CDR3 comprises 13 residues. Germline loops: CDR1 SGHTA, CDR2 FQGNSA.

This chain links TRBV7-2 with TRBJ1-1, with 7 nucleotides matching TRBD1. The clonotype comes from a female donor with papillary thyroid cancer or a benign thyroid nodule (not recorded which). Some clones in this sample may be carry-over from other donors' samples. The source material was tumor tissue. The CDR3 sequence is CASSTRTGTEAFF. CDR3 DNA sequence: TGTGCCAGCAGCACCCGGACAGGCACTGAAGCTTTCTTT.